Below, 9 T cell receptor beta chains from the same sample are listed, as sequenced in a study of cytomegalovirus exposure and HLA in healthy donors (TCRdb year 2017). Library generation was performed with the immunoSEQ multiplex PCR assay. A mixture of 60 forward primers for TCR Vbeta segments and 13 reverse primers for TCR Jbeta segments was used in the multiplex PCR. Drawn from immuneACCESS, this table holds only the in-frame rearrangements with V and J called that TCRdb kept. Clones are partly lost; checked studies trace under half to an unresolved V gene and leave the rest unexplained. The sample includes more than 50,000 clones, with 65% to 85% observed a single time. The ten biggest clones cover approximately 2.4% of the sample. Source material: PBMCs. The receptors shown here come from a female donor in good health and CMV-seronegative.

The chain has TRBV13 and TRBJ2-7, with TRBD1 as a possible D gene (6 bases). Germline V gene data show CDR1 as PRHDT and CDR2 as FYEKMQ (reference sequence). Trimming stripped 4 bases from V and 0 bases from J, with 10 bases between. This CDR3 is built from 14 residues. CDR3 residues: CASSSDRSSYEQYF. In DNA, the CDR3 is TGTGCCAGCAGCTCCGACAGGAGCTCCTACGAGCAGTACTTC.

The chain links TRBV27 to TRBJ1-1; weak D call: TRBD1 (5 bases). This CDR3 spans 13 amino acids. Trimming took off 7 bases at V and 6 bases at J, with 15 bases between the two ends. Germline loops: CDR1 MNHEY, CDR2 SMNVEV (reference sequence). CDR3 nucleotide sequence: TGTGCCAGCACCGGGGGATTGGGGGCTGAAGCTTTCTTT. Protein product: CASTGGLGAEAFF.

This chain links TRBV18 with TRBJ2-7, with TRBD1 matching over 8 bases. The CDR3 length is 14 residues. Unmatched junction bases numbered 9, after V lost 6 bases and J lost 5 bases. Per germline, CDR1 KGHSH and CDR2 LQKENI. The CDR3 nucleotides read TGTGCCAGCTCGCCTCAGGGGGCTCAAGACGAGCAGTACTTC. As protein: CASSPQGAQDEQYF.

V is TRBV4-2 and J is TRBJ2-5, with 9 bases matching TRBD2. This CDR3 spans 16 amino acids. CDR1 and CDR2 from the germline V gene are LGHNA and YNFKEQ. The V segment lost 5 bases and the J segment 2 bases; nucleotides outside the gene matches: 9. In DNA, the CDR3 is TGTGCCAGCAGCTACGGGCGGGGGGGCCGACAAGAGACCCAGTACTTC. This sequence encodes CASSYGRGGRQETQYF.

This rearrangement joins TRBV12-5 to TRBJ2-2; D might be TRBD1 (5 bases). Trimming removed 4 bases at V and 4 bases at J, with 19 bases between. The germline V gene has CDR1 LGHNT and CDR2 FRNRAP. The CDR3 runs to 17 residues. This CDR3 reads CASGSMKTTARTGELFF. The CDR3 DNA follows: TGTGCTAGTGGTTCAATGAAGACGACAGCGCGCACCGGGGAGCTGTTTTTT.

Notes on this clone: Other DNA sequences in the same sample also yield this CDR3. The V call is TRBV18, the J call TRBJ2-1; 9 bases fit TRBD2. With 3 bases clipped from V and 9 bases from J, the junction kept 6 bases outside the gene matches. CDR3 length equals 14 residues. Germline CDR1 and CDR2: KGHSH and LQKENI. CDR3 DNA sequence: TGTGCCAGCTCACCGGGGACTAGCAGCTCTGAGCAGTTCTTC. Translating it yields CASSPGTSSSEQFF. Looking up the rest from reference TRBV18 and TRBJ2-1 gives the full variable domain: NAGVMQNPRHLVRRRGQEARLRCSPMKGHSHVYWYRQLPEEGLKFMVYLQKENIIDESGMPKERFSAEFPKEGPSILRIQQVVRGDSAAYFCASSPGTSSSEQFFGPGTRLTVL.

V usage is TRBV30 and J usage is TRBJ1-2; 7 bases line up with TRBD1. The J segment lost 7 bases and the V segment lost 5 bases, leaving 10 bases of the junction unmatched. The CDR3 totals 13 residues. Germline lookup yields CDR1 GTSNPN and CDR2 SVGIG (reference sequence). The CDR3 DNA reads TGTGCCTGGGACTCCAGGGGGTTGGGTGGCTACACCTTC. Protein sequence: CAWDSRGLGGYTF.

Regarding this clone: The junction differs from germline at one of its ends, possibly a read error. CDR3 protein: CASSQLSGQVRENQYF. The DNA for the CDR3 is TGTGCCAGCAGTCAACTTTCGGGACAGGTCAGAGAGAACCAGTACTTC. The chain employs TRBV28 and TRBJ2-5; TRBD1 matches at 8 bases. CDR3 length: 16 amino acids. In germline, CDR1 is MDHEN, CDR2 SYDVKM.

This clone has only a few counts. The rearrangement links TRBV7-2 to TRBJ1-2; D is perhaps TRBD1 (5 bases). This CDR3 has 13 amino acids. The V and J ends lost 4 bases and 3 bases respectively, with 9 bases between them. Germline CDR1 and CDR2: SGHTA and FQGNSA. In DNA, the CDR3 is TGTGCCAGCAGCTACAGGAGTGACTATGGCTACACCTTC. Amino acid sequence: CASSYRSDYGYTF.